This T cell receptor beta chain was observed in a study of control samples from healthy donors and cancer patients. Sequencing was performed with immunoSEQ multiplex PCR; in TCRdb, only in-frame clones are kept and a portion is missing. The sample consists of fewer than 85,000 clones, approximately 89% of them appearing once. CDR1 is SGHDN, CDR2 FVKESK, per germline. V dropped 0 bases and J dropped 7 bases, with 9 bases sitting between them. The CDR3 length is 14 residues. Sequencing used blood. The chain uses TRBV14 and TRBJ1-4; D remains ambiguous. This receptor was identified in a man aged 45-65 years in good health. The CDR3 protein is CASSQDHPVEKLFF. The CDR3 nucleotides are TGTGCCAGCAGCCAAGATCACCCTGTTGAAAAACTGTTTTTT.